The sample holds many counts of the clone carrying this TCR beta chain. Its antigen remains unknown. The entry originates in a study of spatial heterogeneity in lung cancer. TCRdb re-called the 5' RACE reads through MiXCR, storing one row per CDR3 protein. The sample includes about 100,000 distinct CDR3 sequences, under 4.5% of them seen just once. Study-level findings and limits: Higher tumor mutation counts went along with higher counts of expanded intratumoral alpha and beta TCRs.

Trimming took 3 bases from V and 3 from J, leaving 10 bases between them. This CDR3 region has 14 residues. CDR1 is SGHAT and CDR2 is FQNNGV in the germline V gene. Time point of the sample: sample taken at primary tumor resection. Whole RNA was taken from tumor, nontumor lung or frozen PBMC; it was then sequenced unsorted. This clonotype originated in a male donor with early-stage non-small cell lung cancer. The rearrangement uses TRBV11-2 and TRBJ2-3; D not resolved. Sequenced here: lung tumor tissue, sampled at surgery. CDR3 protein: CASSFSRQTDTQYF. The CDR3 nucleotides read TGTGCCAGCAGCTTTAGTCGTCAAACAGATACGCAGTATTTT.